This T cell receptor beta chain originates from a study of blood T cell repertoires in COVID-19 (dated by TCRdb to the early 2020s). Context from the whole study: Samples from collaborators originated in the United States, Italy and Spain and spanned both the acute and convalescent phases of COVID-19. The sample metadata nearly always contained a de-identified subject ID, COVID-19 status, age in years and sex. The repertoires were released in a freely available public database intended as a resource for research on the immune response to SARS-CoV-2. The prospective study material was composed of cDNA or gDNA derived from T cells, B-cell-depleted T cells, or PBMCs. Samples were obtained from the ongoing ImmuneRACE study (first 160 participants) and from roughly 1,300 subjects provided by 6 global collaborators. Where available, HLA class I and class II types were taken from metadata supplied by the sample provider and were not determined by assay-based typing. Deeply sampled blood TCRbeta repertoires from subjects exposed to, actively infected with, or recovered from COVID-19 were included in the dataset. Results and caveats for the whole study, not just this receptor: How much clinical and demographic metadata was included differed by source and by participant, and the metadata was provided uncurated.

TCRbeta CDR3 regions were amplified from genomic DNA by means of the immunoSEQ Assay, a bias-controlled multiplex PCR. Under the source paper's analysis protocol: Nucleated cell counts per sample were estimated from amplification of reference gene primers within the assay. Sequence reads were collapsed and filtered to measure the absolute abundance of every unique TCRbeta CDR3 rearrangement. Productive Simpson clonality was computed per sample as the square root of Simpson's diversity index over productive rearrangements. TCRdb took this table from immuneACCESS and kept in-frame rearrangements with V and J called. Such tables lack part of the clones; where checked against another copy, unresolved V genes explain under half of the gap, and the rest is unexplained. That table gives V, J and clone size, and the DNA gave D and trimming. Within this sample are about 150,000 clones, with more than 80% of them counted one time only. 13% of the sample is in the top ten clones.

With regard to this clone: Which antigen it targets is not known. No much larger clone is present one base from it, and per-base qualities are unavailable.

One collaborating source in Seattle enrolled patients while the patients were actively infected and followed the patients over time throughout the course of disease. The collaborating institutions used their own protocols to collect whole blood in K2EDTA tubes. Collaborator samples were shipped for TCRbeta analysis as frozen whole blood, isolated PBMCs, or DNA extracted from either sample type. The germline V gene gives CDR1 as ENHRY and CDR2 as SYGVKD. The cysteine opens and the phenylalanine closes a CDR3 of 17 amino acids. Only CDR3 DNA is held: 51 bases, read in frame from base 1. The junction shows trimming of 7 bases on V and 6 bases on J, and the gene matches do not reach 13 bases of it.

This clonotype was sampled from a man between 18 and 29 years old with COVID-19, enrolled during active disease. The sequencing sample was made of peripheral blood. The rearrangement joined TRBV10-3 to TRBJ2-2, and 11 bases in between align with TRBD2. CDR3 sequence: CAIKSFLAGGKAGELFF. In nucleotides, the sequence is TGTGCCATCAAAAGTTTCCTAGCGGGAGGAAAAGCCGGGGAGCTGTTTTTT.